The sample holds a few counts of the clone carrying this T cell receptor (beta chain). In each PCR, synthetic TCR analog templates were spiked in. Sequencing used immunoSEQ multiplex PCR; TCRdb keeps in-frame clones, though not all of them. The repertoire holds some 45,000 clones, with around 89% as singletons. Germline assignment: CDR1 SGHNT and CDR2 YYREEE (reference sequence). Trimming took off 0 bases at V and 1 base at J, with 10 bases between the two ends. The CDR3 covers 15 residues. The sample originates from a study of PD-L1 blockade in urothelial cancer. Whole-study context: Patients' atezolizumab regimen, 1,200 mg intravenously every 3 weeks, began in about 2014. Of under 30 patients, just under 26 were males with bladder-origin urothelial cancer. Blood analyses occurred 3 weeks (second dose) and 6 weeks post treatment start.

This clonotype was obtained from a man at least 80 years old with urothelial cancer. Sequencing used PBMCs, obtained around atezolizumab (anti-PD-L1) treatment. The rearrangement uses TRBV5-4 and TRBJ1-1; D is undetermined. DNA for the CDR3: TGTGCCAGCAGCTTGGAGGTTAACAGGAACACTGAAGCTTTCTTT. It encodes CASSLEVNRNTEAFF.